A selection of T cell receptor beta chains follows, all from one sample in a study of cytomegalovirus exposure and HLA in healthy donors. The method was immunoSEQ multiplex PCR; TCRdb's version includes in-frame clones alone and lacks a portion of them. The table has some 140,000 clones, roughly 80% seen once. The sequenced sample was PBMCs. Receptor source: a woman aged 40 to 49 in good health and CMV-seronegative. CDR3s include the opening cysteine and the closing phenylalanine or tryptophan. D genes are given only for firm matches. Clone size is given for some rows only: seen once, a few or many times, or a class if the clone is expanded.

TRBJ1-2 NA TRBV5-7 TRBD1 CASSFLDREHGYTF TGTGCCAGCAGCTTCCTGGACAGGGAGCACGGCTACACCTTC
TRBJ1-4 NA TRBV7-9 NA CASSLVGGTGTNEKLFF TGTGCCAGCAGCTTAGTAGGGGGTACAGGAACGAATGAAAAACTGTTTTTT
TRBJ1-4 NA TRBV7-2 TRBD1 CASSLQGATNEKLFF TGTGCCAGCAGCTTACAGGGGGCAACTAATGAAAAACTGTTTTTT
TRBJ1-2 NA TRBV4-2 NA CASSQEVGDRYGYTF TGTGCCAGCAGCCAAGAGGTTGGAGACCGATATGGCTACACCTTC
TRBJ1-3 NA TRBV6-5 TRBD1 CASSSTGSSGNTIYF TGTGCCAGCAGTTCGACAGGGAGCTCTGGAAACACCATATATTTT
TRBJ1-5 NA TRBV4-2 NA CASSQEEGFGNQPQHF TGTGCCAGCAGCCAAGAGGAGGGTTTTGGTAATCAGCCCCAGCATTTT
TRBJ1-5 NA TRBV6-1 NA CASSVGQGREPQHF TGTGCCAGCAGTGTGGGGCAGGGTAGGGAGCCCCAGCATTTT
TRBJ1-2 NA TRBV7-9 NA CASSSQGIYGYTF TGTGCCAGCAGCTCCCAGGGAATATATGGCTACACCTTC
TRBJ2-7 few TRBV28 TRBD2 CASREEGLAAGTGEQYF TGTGCCAGCAGGGAGGAGGGACTAGCGGCCGGGACCGGGGAGCAGTACTTC
TRBJ1-5 NA TRBV5-8 TRBD1 CASSKIGDRVGNQPQHF TGTGCCAGCAGCAAAATTGGGGACAGGGTCGGCAATCAGCCCCAGCATTTT
TRBJ2-3 NA TRBV10-1 TRBD2 CASSNPGAGAGNTQYF TGCGCCAGCAGTAACCCGGGAGCGGGAGCGGGGAATACGCAGTATTTT
TRBJ1-2 NA TRBV5-4 NA CASSLTQGGTLGGYTF TGTGCCAGCAGCTTGACCCAGGGAGGGACGTTAGGTGGCTACACCTTC
TRBJ2-1 NA TRBV19 NA CASSIGGTEQFF TGTGCCAGTAGTATCGGGGGGACAGAGCAGTTCTTC
TRBJ2-1 NA TRBV5-6 TRBD1 CASSQPGTGTGYNEQFF TGTGCCAGCAGCCAACCCGGGACAGGGACGGGCTACAATGAGCAGTTCTTC
TRBJ1-5 NA TRBV5-6 NA CASSLGFESNQPQHF TGTGCCAGCAGCTTGGGGTTTGAGAGCAATCAGCCCCAGCATTTT
TRBJ2-7 NA TRBV7-9 NA CSSSLRTYEQYF TGTTCCAGCAGCTTGAGGACCTACGAGCAGTACTTC
TRBJ1-5 NA TRBV7-9 NA CASSWGVAGGNQPQHF TGTGCCAGCAGCTGGGGGGTGGCGGGGGGCAATCAGCCCCAGCATTTT
TRBJ2-3 NA TRBV6-5 TRBD2 CASSYLIAGGTDTQYF TGTGCCAGCAGTTACCTAATAGCGGGAGGTACAGATACGCAGTATTTT
TRBJ2-7 NA TRBV11-1 TRBD1 CASSLPGQGNEQYF TGTGCCAGCAGCCTTCCGGGACAGGGGAATGAGCAGTACTTC
TRBJ1-1 once TRBV28 TRBD1 CASLRTGGRMNTEAFF TGTGCCAGCCTTAGGACAGGGGGCCGCATGAACACTGAAGCTTTCTTT
TRBJ2-7 NA TRBV15 NA CATSMATGRDEQYF TGTGCCACCAGCATGGCGACAGGAAGGGACGAGCAGTACTTC
TRBJ1-4 NA TRBV15 NA CATSRDSGDVVEKLFF TGTGCCACCAGCAGAGATTCGGGGGATGTGGTTGAAAAACTGTTTTTT
TRBJ2-7 NA TRBV4-1 NA CASSHRLGTASYEQYF TGCGCCAGCAGCCACCGACTCGGGACTGCCAGTTACGAGCAGTACTTC